The 8 T cell receptor beta chains given below trace back to one sample, sequenced in a study of cytotoxic CD8 clonotypes in ibrutinib-treated CLL. TCRdb's table, derived via immunoSEQ multiplex PCR, lists solely in-frame clones and lacks some. The top ten clones hold around 5.3% of a sample with about 300,000 clones, approximately 79% of them seen once. This specimen was PBMCs, taken at disease progression, from a patient treated with ibrutinib. Receptor source: a human donor with chronic lymphocytic leukemia.

This clone was seen just once. The chain couples TRBV4-1 to TRBJ2-5; D is perhaps TRBD2 (7 bases). V was trimmed by 0 bases and J by 3 bases, leaving 14 bases between them. The CDR3 is made up of 16 amino acids. Germline V CDR1 and CDR2: MGHRA, YSYEKL. The CDR3, as DNA: TGCGCCAGCAGCCAAGATCCGGCGGGGGCAAAAGAGACCCAGTACTTC. As protein: CASSQDPAGAKETQYF.

This clone has just one count. CDR3 in amino acids: CASSLEGDSEQYF. The CDR3 region has the DNA TGTGCCAGCAGCTTAGAGGGTGACAGCGAGCAGTACTTC. The gene calls are TRBV11-2 and TRBJ2-7, with D possibly being TRBD1 (5 bases). Germline V gene lookup returns CDR1 SGHAT and CDR2 FQNNGV. This CDR3 is 13 amino acids long. Trimming removed 0 bases from V and 6 bases from J, with 9 bases in between.

The chain has TRBV7-6 and TRBJ2-7; D is possibly TRBD1 or TRBD2 (5 bases each). Germline V CDR1 and CDR2: SGHVS, FNYEAQ. This CDR3 is built from 16 residues. Trimming left V 7 bases short and J 4 bases short, with 23 bases between. Here the CDR3 reads CASTPGRGATPYEQYF. The CDR3 DNA sequence: TGTGCCAGCACCCCGGGTCGGGGCGCGACCCCGTACGAGCAGTACTTC. Combining the CDR3 with reference TRBV7-6 and TRBJ2-7 gives the whole variable domain GAGVSQSPRYKVTKRGQDVALRCDPISGHVSLYWYRQALGQGPEFLTYFNYEAQQDKSGLPNDRFSAERPEGSISTLTIQRTEQRDSAMYRCASTPGRGATPYEQYFGPGTRLTVT.

This clone was detected only once. The chain is built from TRBV6-1 and TRBJ2-7, with D hard to call. With 4 bases removed from V and 1 base from J, the gap between germline ends came to 17 bases. This CDR3 is built from 16 residues. Germline lookup yields CDR1 MNHNS and CDR2 SASEGT. CDR3 protein: CASSARVPTASYEQYF. CDR3 DNA: TGTGCCAGCAGTGCCCGTGTTCCGACCGCTTCCTACGAGCAGTACTTC.

This chain links TRBV28 with TRBJ2-5, with D perhaps given as TRBD1 or TRBD2 (5 bases each). Germline V lookup: CDR1 MDHEN, CDR2 SYDVKM. Trimming stripped 3 bases from V and 8 bases from J, with 13 bases between. CDR3 size: 13 residues. The CDR3 DNA is TGTGCCAGCAGTTTTCGAGGGGTAGGCACCCAGTACTTC. It encodes CASSFRGVGTQYF.

This clone was observed a few times. This chain links TRBV9 with TRBJ2-5; 8 nucleotides line up with TRBD2. V was clipped by 6 bases and J by 5 bases; unmatched bases: 18. Germline CDR1 SGDLS, CDR2 YYNGEE. This CDR3 is 17 amino acids long. CDR3 nucleotides: TGTGCCAGCACCGAAAATGAAGGACTAGCAACGTGGGAGACCCAGTACTTC. Residues: CASTENEGLATWETQYF.

V is TRBV18 and J is TRBJ2-7; 12 bases map to TRBD2. The CDR3 length is 16 residues. V gave up 3 bases and J gave up 1 base; unmatched junction bases: 4. Looked up from germline, CDR1 is KGHSH and CDR2 is LQKENI. CDR3 sequence: CASSPNGLAGSYEQYF. CDR3 nucleotide sequence: TGTGCCAGCTCACCGAACGGACTAGCGGGATCCTACGAGCAGTACTTC. The whole variable domain, filled in from reference TRBV18 and TRBJ2-7, reads NAGVMQNPRHLVRRRGQEARLRCSPMKGHSHVYWYRQLPEEGLKFMVYLQKENIIDESGMPKERFSAEFPKEGPSILRIQQVVRGDSAAYFCASSPNGLAGSYEQYFGPGTRLTVT.

This rearrangement joins TRBV5-1 to TRBJ2-7; D unresolved. The CDR3 runs 13 residues. Trimming stripped 1 base from V and 1 base from J, with 6 bases between. From germline, CDR1 is SGHRS and CDR2 YFSETQ. CDR3 bases: TGCGCCAGCAGCTTGCAGGATTCCTACGAGCAGTACTTC. Translation gives CASSLQDSYEQYF.